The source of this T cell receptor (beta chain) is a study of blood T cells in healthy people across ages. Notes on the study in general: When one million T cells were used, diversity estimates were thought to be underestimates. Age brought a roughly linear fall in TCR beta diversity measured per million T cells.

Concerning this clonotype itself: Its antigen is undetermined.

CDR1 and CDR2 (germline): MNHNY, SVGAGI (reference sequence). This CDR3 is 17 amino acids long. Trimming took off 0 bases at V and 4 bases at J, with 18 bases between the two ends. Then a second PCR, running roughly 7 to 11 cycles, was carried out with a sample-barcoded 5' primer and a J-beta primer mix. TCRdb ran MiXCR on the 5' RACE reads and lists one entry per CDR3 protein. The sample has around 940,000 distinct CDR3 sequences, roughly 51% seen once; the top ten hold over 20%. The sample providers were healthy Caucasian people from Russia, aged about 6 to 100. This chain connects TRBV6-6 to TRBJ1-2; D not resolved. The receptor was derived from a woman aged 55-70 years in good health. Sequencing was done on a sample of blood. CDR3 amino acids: CASSYSESLLLLYGYTF. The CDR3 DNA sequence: TGTGCCAGCAGTTACTCAGAGTCCCTTTTGCTCCTCTATGGCTACACCTTC.